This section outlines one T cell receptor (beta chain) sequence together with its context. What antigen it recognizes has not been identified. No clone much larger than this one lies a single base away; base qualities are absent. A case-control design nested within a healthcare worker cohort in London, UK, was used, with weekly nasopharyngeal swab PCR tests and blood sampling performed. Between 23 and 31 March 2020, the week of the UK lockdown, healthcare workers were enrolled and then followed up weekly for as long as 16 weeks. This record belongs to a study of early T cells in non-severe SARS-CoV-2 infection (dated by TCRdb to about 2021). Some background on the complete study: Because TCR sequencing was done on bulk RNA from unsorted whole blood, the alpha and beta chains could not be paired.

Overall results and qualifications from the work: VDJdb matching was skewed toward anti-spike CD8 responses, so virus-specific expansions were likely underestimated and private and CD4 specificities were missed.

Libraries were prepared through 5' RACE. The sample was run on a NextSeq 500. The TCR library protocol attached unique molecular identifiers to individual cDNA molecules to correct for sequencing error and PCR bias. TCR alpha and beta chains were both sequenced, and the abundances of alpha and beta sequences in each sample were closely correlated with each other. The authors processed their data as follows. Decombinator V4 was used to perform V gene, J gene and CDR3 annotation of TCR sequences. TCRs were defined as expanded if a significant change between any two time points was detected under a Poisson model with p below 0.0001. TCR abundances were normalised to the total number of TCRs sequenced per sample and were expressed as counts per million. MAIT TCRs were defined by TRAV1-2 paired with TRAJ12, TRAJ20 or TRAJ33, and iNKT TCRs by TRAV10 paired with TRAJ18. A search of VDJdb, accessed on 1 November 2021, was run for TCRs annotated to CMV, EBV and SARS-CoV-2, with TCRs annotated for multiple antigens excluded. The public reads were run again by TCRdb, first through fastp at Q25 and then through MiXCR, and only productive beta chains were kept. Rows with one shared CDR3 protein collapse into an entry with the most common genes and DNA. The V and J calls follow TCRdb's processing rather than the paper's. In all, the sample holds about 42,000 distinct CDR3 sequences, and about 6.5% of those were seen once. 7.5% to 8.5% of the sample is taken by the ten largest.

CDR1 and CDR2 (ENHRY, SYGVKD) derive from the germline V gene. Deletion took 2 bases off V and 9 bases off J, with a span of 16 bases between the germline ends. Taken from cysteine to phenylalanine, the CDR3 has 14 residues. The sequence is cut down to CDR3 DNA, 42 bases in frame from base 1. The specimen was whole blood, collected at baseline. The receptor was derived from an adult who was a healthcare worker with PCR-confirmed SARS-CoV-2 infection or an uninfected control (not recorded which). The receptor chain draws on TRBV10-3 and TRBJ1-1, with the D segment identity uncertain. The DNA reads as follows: TGTGCCATCAGTGAGAAAGGAGACCGGGATAAAGCTTTCTTT. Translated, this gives CAISEKGDRDKAFF.